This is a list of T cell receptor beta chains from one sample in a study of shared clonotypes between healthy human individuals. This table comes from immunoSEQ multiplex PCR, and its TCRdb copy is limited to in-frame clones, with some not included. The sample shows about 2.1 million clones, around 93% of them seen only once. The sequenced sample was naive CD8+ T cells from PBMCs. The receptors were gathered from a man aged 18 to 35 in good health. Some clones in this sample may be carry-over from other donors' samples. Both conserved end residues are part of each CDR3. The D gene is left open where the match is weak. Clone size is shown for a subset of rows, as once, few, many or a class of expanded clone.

CDR3aa: CASSLGPTPRDGANVLTF; CDR3nt: TGCGCCAGCAGCTTGGGACCCACACCCCGGGATGGGGCCAACGTCCTGACTTTC; j_gene: TRBJ2-6; v_gene: TRBV5-1; d_gene: -; abundance: -
CDR3aa: CASLGGIGGELFF; CDR3nt: TGTGCCAGCCTAGGGGGAATCGGCGGGGAGCTGTTTTTT; j_gene: TRBJ2-2; v_gene: TRBV27; d_gene: -; abundance: -
CDR3aa: CASSAGPYEQYF; CDR3nt: TGTGCCAGCAGTGCCGGGCCCTACGAGCAGTACTTC; j_gene: TRBJ2-7; v_gene: TRBV25-1; d_gene: -; abundance: -
CDR3aa: CASSINRGPNYGYTF; CDR3nt: TGTGCCAGTAGTATAAATCGGGGGCCTAACTATGGCTACACCTTC; j_gene: TRBJ1-2; v_gene: TRBV19; d_gene: -; abundance: -
CDR3aa: CASSPADQPQHF; CDR3nt: TGTGCCAGCAGCCCCGCAGATCAGCCCCAGCATTTT; j_gene: TRBJ1-5; v_gene: TRBV7-8; d_gene: -; abundance: few
CDR3aa: CASSLGHYSYEQYF; CDR3nt: TGTGCCAGCAGCTTGGGACACTACTCCTACGAGCAGTACTTC; j_gene: TRBJ2-7; v_gene: TRBV7-9; d_gene: -; abundance: -
CDR3aa: CASSLDGGYEQYF; CDR3nt: TGCGCCAGCAGCTTGGATGGTGGCTACGAGCAGTACTTC; j_gene: TRBJ2-7; v_gene: TRBV5-1; d_gene: -; abundance: -
CDR3aa: CAWTRGDYGYTF; CDR3nt: TGTGCCTGGACGAGGGGTGACTATGGCTACACCTTC; j_gene: TRBJ1-2; v_gene: TRBV30; d_gene: -; abundance: -
CDR3aa: CASSPTGGHEQFF; CDR3nt: TGTGCCAGCAGTCCGACAGGGGGGCATGAGCAGTTCTTC; j_gene: TRBJ2-1; v_gene: TRBV7-3; d_gene: TRBD1; abundance: -
CDR3aa: CASHSGQKQFF; CDR3nt: TGCGCCAGTCACTCAGGCCAAAAGCAGTTCTTC; j_gene: TRBJ2-1; v_gene: TRBV5-1; d_gene: -; abundance: once
CDR3aa: CASSQRDSPQDEQFF; CDR3nt: TGCGCCAGCAGCCAGAGGGACTCCCCACAGGATGAGCAGTTCTTC; j_gene: TRBJ2-1; v_gene: TRBV4-1; d_gene: -; abundance: -
CDR3aa: CASSPDSTRDPEANVLTF; CDR3nt: TGTGCCAGCAGCCCCGACTCTACTAGGGACCCCGAGGCCAACGTCCTGACTTTC; j_gene: TRBJ2-6; v_gene: TRBV4-2; d_gene: -; abundance: -
CDR3aa: CASSHLGGDTQYF; CDR3nt: TGTGCCAGTAGTCACCTTGGGGGCGATACGCAGTATTTT; j_gene: TRBJ2-3; v_gene: TRBV19; d_gene: -; abundance: -
CDR3aa: CASSVGTSGRWNEQFF; CDR3nt: TGTGCCAGCAGCGTAGGGACTAGCGGGAGATGGAATGAGCAGTTCTTC; j_gene: TRBJ2-1; v_gene: TRBV7-8; d_gene: TRBD2; abundance: -
CDR3aa: CASSLDVGVRAGSYEQYF; CDR3nt: TGCGCCAGCAGCTTGGACGTTGGGGTGAGAGCGGGGTCCTACGAGCAGTACTTC; j_gene: TRBJ2-7; v_gene: TRBV5-1; d_gene: TRBD2; abundance: once
CDR3aa: CASSPAPTRVGEKLFF; CDR3nt: TGTGCCAGCAGCCCCGCCCCCACCAGGGTGGGTGAAAAACTGTTTTTT; j_gene: TRBJ1-4; v_gene: TRBV7-9; d_gene: -; abundance: once
CDR3aa: CASGLVLGGPADTQYF; CDR3nt: TGTGCTAGTGGTTTGGTACTCGGGGGGCCCGCAGATACGCAGTATTTT; j_gene: TRBJ2-3; v_gene: TRBV12-5; d_gene: -; abundance: -
CDR3aa: CASTPSPGNEQFF; CDR3nt: TGTGCCAGTACCCCTAGCCCGGGCAATGAGCAGTTCTTC; j_gene: TRBJ2-1; v_gene: TRBV19; d_gene: -; abundance: -
CDR3aa: CASGFNFAETQYF; CDR3nt: TGTGCTAGTGGTTTTAATTTTGCCGAGACCCAGTACTTC; j_gene: TRBJ2-5; v_gene: TRBV12-5; d_gene: -; abundance: -
CDR3aa: CASSIAENTEAFF; CDR3nt: TGTGCCAGTAGTATCGCAGAGAACACTGAAGCTTTCTTT; j_gene: TRBJ1-1; v_gene: TRBV19; d_gene: -; abundance: -
CDR3aa: CASSAATAGYEQYF; CDR3nt: TGTGCCAGCAGCGCCGCGACGGCCGGCTACGAGCAGTACTTC; j_gene: TRBJ2-7; v_gene: TRBV9; d_gene: -; abundance: -
CDR3aa: CAWSTRANTEAFF; CDR3nt: TGTGCCTGGAGTACACGAGCGAACACTGAAGCTTTCTTT; j_gene: TRBJ1-1; v_gene: TRBV30; d_gene: -; abundance: -
CDR3aa: CASSTGGSAYEQYF; CDR3nt: TGTGCCAGCAGCACAGGGGGGAGCGCCTACGAGCAGTACTTC; j_gene: TRBJ2-7; v_gene: TRBV9; d_gene: TRBD1; abundance: -
CDR3aa: CASSENTDTQYF; CDR3nt: TGTGCCAGCAGCGAAAACACAGATACGCAGTATTTT; j_gene: TRBJ2-3; v_gene: TRBV9; d_gene: -; abundance: few
CDR3aa: CASSSPRWTEAFF; CDR3nt: TGTGCCAGCAGTTCACCACGATGGACTGAAGCTTTCTTT; j_gene: TRBJ1-1; v_gene: TRBV27; d_gene: -; abundance: -
CDR3aa: CASSGGDLGYTGELFF; CDR3nt: TGTGCCAGCAGTGGAGGCGATTTGGGGTACACCGGGGAGCTGTTTTTT; j_gene: TRBJ2-2; v_gene: TRBV9; d_gene: -; abundance: -
CDR3aa: CATNPGGGRVTGELFF; CDR3nt: TGTGCCACCAACCCGGGAGGAGGGAGGGTCACCGGGGAGCTGTTTTTT; j_gene: TRBJ2-2; v_gene: TRBV28; d_gene: TRBD2; abundance: -
CDR3aa: CASRWASPLNNEQFF; CDR3nt: TGTGCCAGCAGGTGGGCCTCCCCTCTTAACAATGAGCAGTTCTTC; j_gene: TRBJ2-1; v_gene: TRBV7-9; d_gene: -; abundance: -
CDR3aa: CASSMILRAADNEKLFF; CDR3nt: TGTGCCAGTAGTATGATTTTGAGGGCAGCAGATAATGAAAAACTGTTTTTT; j_gene: TRBJ1-4; v_gene: TRBV19; d_gene: -; abundance: -
CDR3aa: CASSRRTSGSSEQYF; CDR3nt: TGTGCCAGCAGCCGAAGGACTAGCGGGAGCTCCGAGCAGTACTTC; j_gene: TRBJ2-7; v_gene: TRBV28; d_gene: TRBD2; abundance: -
CDR3aa: CASSLEPGLNTEAFF; CDR3nt: TGTGCCAGCAGCTTAGAGCCAGGACTGAACACTGAAGCTTTCTTT; j_gene: TRBJ1-1; v_gene: TRBV7-6; d_gene: -; abundance: -
CDR3aa: CATARMGNQPQHF; CDR3nt: TGTGCCACCGCCCGGATGGGCAATCAGCCCCAGCATTTT; j_gene: TRBJ1-5; v_gene: TRBV15; d_gene: -; abundance: -
CDR3aa: CASSLVGQSAQPQHF; CDR3nt: TGTGCCAGCAGTTTAGTGGGACAAAGTGCTCAGCCCCAGCATTTT; j_gene: TRBJ1-5; v_gene: TRBV27; d_gene: -; abundance: few
CDR3aa: CASSQVSGRYNEQFF; CDR3nt: TGTGCCAGCAGCCAAGTGAGCGGCCGCTACAATGAGCAGTTCTTC; j_gene: TRBJ2-1; v_gene: TRBV4-2; d_gene: -; abundance: -
CDR3aa: CASSVARDSLSYEQYF; CDR3nt: TGTGCCAGCAGCGTAGCCCGGGACAGCCTCTCCTACGAGCAGTACTTC; j_gene: TRBJ2-7; v_gene: TRBV9; d_gene: TRBD1; abundance: -
CDR3aa: CAWIPTGREQYF; CDR3nt: TGTGCCTGGATCCCGACAGGGAGGGAGCAGTACTTC; j_gene: TRBJ2-7; v_gene: TRBV30; d_gene: -; abundance: -
CDR3aa: CASSFGGSYNEQFF; CDR3nt: TGTGCCAGCAGTTTCGGGGGCTCCTACAATGAGCAGTTCTTC; j_gene: TRBJ2-1; v_gene: TRBV28; d_gene: -; abundance: -
CDR3aa: CASSFGQNYEQYF; CDR3nt: TGTGCCAGCAGCTTCGGACAGAACTACGAGCAGTACTTC; j_gene: TRBJ2-7; v_gene: TRBV5-8; d_gene: -; abundance: -
CDR3aa: CASSFGGYNEQFF; CDR3nt: TGTGCCAGCAGTTTTGGCGGTTACAATGAGCAGTTCTTC; j_gene: TRBJ2-1; v_gene: TRBV27; d_gene: -; abundance: -
CDR3aa: CSVRVALSLGNEQFF; CDR3nt: TGCAGCGTGAGGGTGGCCTTGTCTTTGGGGAATGAGCAGTTCTTC; j_gene: TRBJ2-1; v_gene: TRBV29-1; d_gene: -; abundance: -
CDR3aa: CASSARTSGANTGELFF; CDR3nt: TGTGCCAGCAGCGCAAGGACTAGCGGTGCGAACACCGGGGAGCTGTTTTTT; j_gene: TRBJ2-2; v_gene: TRBV9; d_gene: TRBD2; abundance: -
CDR3aa: CASSLTGELMTYEQYF; CDR3nt: TGTGCCAGCAGTCTTACCGGGGAGCTAATGACCTACGAGCAGTACTTC; j_gene: TRBJ2-7; v_gene: TRBV27; d_gene: -; abundance: -
CDR3aa: CASSVGGTNNEKLFF; CDR3nt: TGTGCCAGCAGCGTAGGTGGCACTAATAATGAAAAACTGTTTTTT; j_gene: TRBJ1-4; v_gene: TRBV9; d_gene: -; abundance: -
CDR3aa: CASISGANLLNEQFF; CDR3nt: TGTGCCAGCATCTCTGGGGCGAACCTACTGAATGAGCAGTTCTTC; j_gene: TRBJ2-1; v_gene: TRBV7-9; d_gene: -; abundance: once
CDR3aa: CASSQGGQIYRNTGELFF; CDR3nt: TGCGCCAGCAGCCAGGGTGGACAGATCTATAGGAACACCGGGGAGCTGTTTTTT; j_gene: TRBJ2-2; v_gene: TRBV4-3; d_gene: -; abundance: -
CDR3aa: CASTGSTRSETQYF; CDR3nt: TGTGCCAGCACGGGCAGTACACGTTCCGAGACCCAGTACTTC; j_gene: TRBJ2-5; v_gene: TRBV2; d_gene: -; abundance: -
CDR3aa: CASSSSRDLRSERQFF; CDR3nt: TGTGCCAGCAGTTCAAGCCGGGATCTAAGGTCGGAAAGGCAGTTCTTC; j_gene: TRBJ2-1; v_gene: TRBV7-9; d_gene: -; abundance: -
CDR3aa: CASSLEGVGEQYF; CDR3nt: TGCGCCAGCAGCTTGGAGGGGGTTGGGGAGCAGTACTTC; j_gene: TRBJ2-7; v_gene: TRBV5-1; d_gene: -; abundance: -
CDR3aa: CASSGTALQETQYF; CDR3nt: TGTGCCAGCAGCGGGACAGCGCTACAAGAGACCCAGTACTTC; j_gene: TRBJ2-5; v_gene: TRBV7-2; d_gene: TRBD1; abundance: -